This T cell receptor beta chain was obtained from a study of blood T cell repertoires in COVID-19. Per germline, CDR1 LGHDT and CDR2 YNNKEL (reference sequence). The V end lost 0 bases, the J end lost 7 bases, and 21 bases lay between the germline ends. CDR3 length equals 17 residues. Produced via immunoSEQ multiplex PCR; TCRdb's table is partial and in-frame only. This sample has about 210,000 clones, with roughly 90% found just once. The sample taken for sequencing was peripheral blood. The source of this sequence is a man in his 70s with acute or convalescent COVID-19. J is TRBJ1-2 and V is TRBV3-1 (or the pseudogene TRBV3-2); D may be TRBD1 (6 bases). Here the CDR3 DNA reads TGTGCCAGCAGCCAAGATTCCCCTGACAGGCGGGTAAGTGGCTACACCTTC. It translates to CASSQDSPDRRVSGYTF.